This T cell receptor beta chain was identified during a study of cytomegalovirus exposure and HLA in healthy donors (dated by TCRdb to 2017 to 2019). Describing the broader study: In an earlier analysis of some 550 of the donors, 276 Gb of sequence data and 117 million unique TCR beta sequences from some 170 million T cells were reported. Rather than drawing on any new phenotypic data, the later analysis identified candidate immune exposures from TCR beta sequences and the way those sequences occurred across donors. A separate validation cohort of approximately 130 different subjects was used in addition to the roughly 620-subject first cohort. In a later analysis, previously published TCR beta repertoires from about 640 donors were re-analyzed and high-resolution HLA genotyping was added so that TCR occurrence patterns could be studied. The genetic ancestry cluster associated with self-reported Caucasian donors included about 84% of the roughly 400 genotyped donors. In an earlier analysis of around 540 of the donors, high-throughput TCR beta sequencing was used to judge whether each TCR beta V gene segment behaved as functional or pseudogenic. An early release covering roughly 640 HLA-typed donors comprised approximately 300 gigabases of sequencing data and around 85 million unique TCR sequences. Typing coverage varied by locus: about 620-630 donors for A, B, C, DRB1 and DQB1; under 550 for DQA1; 600 to 610 for DPA1; approximately 450 for DPB1. The study used immunosequencing to profile the T cell repertoires of approximately 640 subjects and linked those repertoires to cytomegalovirus serostatus. A later genetic analysis took genome-wide SNP genotypes for about 55% of the roughly 700 donors and used that subset as a discovery cohort. Among about 370 genotyped donors of the cohort, an average of about 220,000 unique TCR beta nucleotide sequences was sequenced per donor, of which 15% to 20% were non-productive. Every repertoire in the discovery cohort had been generated on one and the same sequencing platform. HLA typing included class I and class II loci at four-digit resolution. Roughly five DR-DQ haplotypes were handled as single units for association and clustering because linkage in the cohort was strong. To predict cytomegalovirus infection status, the study brought together high-throughput TCR immunosequencing, statistical association of individual TCRs with disease status, and machine learning. Alongside the repertoire data, information on donor age, sex, ethnicity and CMV serostatus was compiled. The aim of the study was to test whether cataloging public T cell receptors could identify signatures of past pathogen exposure. Study-wide findings and limitations: Most TCR sequences were observed very rarely across donors, whereas some public TCRs were present in many individuals. A later genetic analysis associated a missense DCLRE1C variant with V-gene and J-gene trimming of TCR beta chains, and an independent cohort replicated the association. A further reported finding was that TCR beta sequences accurately predicted the HLA-A and HLA-B alleles for most subjects in the first cohort. HLA typing was unavailable for some donors at each locus, so association tests used only the typed subset. A later analysis reported that several top co-occurrence clusters appeared linked to parvovirus B19, influenza, CMV and Epstein-Barr virus. At a false discovery rate of 0.05, a later analysis linked 16,000 or so TCR beta sequences to specific HLA alleles. Immune exposure information for the cohort was limited to CMV serostatus. The authors suggested that the approach could potentially be generalized to other disease states and immunological phenotypes. The earlier analysis of about 600 of the donors excluded 15 to 20 rarely observed V segments, including chromosome 9 orphons, because counts were too low. A later analysis found that TCR association rates varied across HLA loci, with DRB1 alleles showing the most associated TCRs and HLA-C alleles the fewest. Compared with the approximately 670-donor mean, donors in an Asian-associated ancestry cluster had fewer N-insertions in productive TCRs, according to a later genetic analysis. Most CMV-associated TCR beta chains appeared to be HLA-restricted in a later analysis, and the HLA associations seemed to be driven largely by CMV exposure. Correlated functional status among segregating V segments might be attributable to linkage disequilibrium, but an unknown experimental factor could not be ruled out. Broadly in line with IMGT annotations, most TCR beta V segments showed up in productive rearrangements about 90% or about 30% of the time in an earlier analysis of around 550 of the donors. The cohort was sequenced for TCR beta chains only, and without alpha or paired-chain data the features that could be detected were limited. The classifier was reported to diagnose cytomegalovirus status with high specificity and sensitivity in both the original cohort and the validation cohort. A few of the identified cytomegalovirus-associated TCR beta chains were confirmed in vitro to be specific for cytomegalovirus antigens. The presence/absence analyses assumed that sequencing depth was roughly uniform across donors, and that assumption may not be true. A later analysis found that HLA-associated TCR beta chains were more clonally expanded and had lower generation probabilities than equally common non-associated chains. The study gave a list of some 150 TCR beta chains associated with cytomegalovirus. When HLA alleles, especially DR and DQ, strongly co-occurred, TCR associations were difficult to assign to individual alleles. A cluster of highly shared sequence variants was judged likely to represent a technical artifact of the sequencing pipeline. The 87-base-pair reads could not distinguish some IMGT-functional V segments, including TRBV6-2 and TRBV6-3, so those segments were excluded.

Library preparation used the immunoSEQ multiplex PCR assay. A mixture of 60 forward primers for TCR Vbeta segments and 13 reverse primers for TCR Jbeta segments was used in the multiplex PCR. The CDR3 region of rearranged TCR beta genes was amplified from genomic DNA with a multiplex PCR assay. The amplified TCR beta libraries were sequenced on the Illumina HiSeq System as 87-base-pair reads. The paper's processing steps were these. A later analysis counted tens of millions of unique TCR beta chains across the 690 or so repertoires, and some 11 million of these chains were shared by at least two donors. To remove PCR and sequencing errors, raw reads were error-corrected and collapsed into unique sequences using a nearest-neighbor algorithm that merged closely related sequences. CDR3 sequences were aligned to IMGT reference sequences to assign V, D and J gene segments. For a sequence to be retained, a match of at least six nucleotides to both a V gene segment and a J gene segment was required. Rearrangements were called productive when the CDR3 lacked stop codons and stayed in frame with V and J; all others were non-productive. CDR3 was defined by IMGT convention, running from the second conserved V-encoded cysteine to the conserved J-encoded phenylalanine. In an earlier analysis of around 540 of the donors, sequences lacking an unambiguous match to a single V gene segment were excluded. In an earlier analysis of more than 500 of the donors, a V segment was called functional when productive rearrangements were above 56.7%, and segregating when the standard deviation between donors exceeded 5%. A statistical classification framework was built to diagnose cytomegalovirus status from the catalog of TCR beta chain sequences. A later analysis assigned V and J genes by comparing TCR nucleotide sequences with IMGT/GENE-DB human TR gene sequences. In a later analysis, CDR3 sequences and most-parsimonious VDJ recombination scenarios were assigned using the TCRdist pipeline. A later analysis defined each TCR beta chain by its CDR3 amino acid sequence plus V-gene family, and excluded reads lacking a unique V-gene family. To address suspected cross-contamination and a sequencing artifact, a later analysis removed over 500 highly shared, low-generation-probability nucleotide sequences. For each public chain, a later analysis derived a clonal expansion index from normalized ranks of inferred template counts within each repertoire. In a later analysis, generation probabilities were computed with a VDJ recombination model fitted to out-of-frame rearrangements, and the resulting probabilities were checked against IGoR. Hypergeometric tests were used in a later analysis to score TCR-TCR, TCR-HLA and TCR-CMV co-occurrence, with a repertoire-size bias correction applied to the TCR pairs. In a later analysis, false discovery rates were estimated by permuting HLA or CMV assignments 20 times. In a later analysis, co-occurring TCRs were grouped using DBSCAN, with TCRdist sequence similarity added in when clustering inside HLA-allele-positive subsets. Repertoires with fewer than 30,000 or more than 120,000 public chains, plus five repertoires with anomalous nucleotide sharing, were excluded from co-occurrence clustering. Drawn from immuneACCESS, this table holds only the in-frame rearrangements with V and J called that TCRdb kept. Clones are partly lost; checked studies trace under half to an unresolved V gene and leave the rest unexplained. The V and J calls and clone size are taken from that table; D and trimming were inferred from the DNA. The sample yields about 160,000 clones; 75% were counted once. The ten largest clones represent 2.5% to 3.5% of the sample.

The cohort was made up of several hundred healthy bone marrow donors. At the time of sampling, all cohort members were nominally healthy, though unrecorded immune exposures were likely present. The donor was CMV seropositive and was included in the group of 290 or so seropositive cohort members. A peripheral blood sample was provided by each donor, and peripheral blood mononuclear cells were used for TCR beta sequencing. The Qiagen DNeasy Blood Extraction Kit was used to extract genomic DNA from the blood cell samples. The germline V and J ends show losses of 2 bases and 2 bases respectively, and no gene match explains 6 bases of the junction. CDR1 and CDR2 were assigned from the germline V gene (reference sequence) as MNHNY and SVGAGI. The CDR3 holds 15 amino acids from the cysteine to the phenylalanine. Only the CDR3 portion is preserved as DNA: 45 bases, with reading frame beginning at the first base.

Notes on this clone: Its antigen remains undetermined. No base quality information exists; no much larger clone differs at one position.

The sequencing sample was made of PBMCs. The sequence joins TRBV6-6 to TRBJ2-7, and 7 junctional nucleotides match TRBD1. The sequence was collected from a woman aged 45-65 years in good health and CMV-seropositive. The CDR3 is CASSYDRVFTYEQYF. The sequence in DNA is TGTGCCAGCAGTTACGACAGGGTGTTTACCTACGAGCAGTACTTC.